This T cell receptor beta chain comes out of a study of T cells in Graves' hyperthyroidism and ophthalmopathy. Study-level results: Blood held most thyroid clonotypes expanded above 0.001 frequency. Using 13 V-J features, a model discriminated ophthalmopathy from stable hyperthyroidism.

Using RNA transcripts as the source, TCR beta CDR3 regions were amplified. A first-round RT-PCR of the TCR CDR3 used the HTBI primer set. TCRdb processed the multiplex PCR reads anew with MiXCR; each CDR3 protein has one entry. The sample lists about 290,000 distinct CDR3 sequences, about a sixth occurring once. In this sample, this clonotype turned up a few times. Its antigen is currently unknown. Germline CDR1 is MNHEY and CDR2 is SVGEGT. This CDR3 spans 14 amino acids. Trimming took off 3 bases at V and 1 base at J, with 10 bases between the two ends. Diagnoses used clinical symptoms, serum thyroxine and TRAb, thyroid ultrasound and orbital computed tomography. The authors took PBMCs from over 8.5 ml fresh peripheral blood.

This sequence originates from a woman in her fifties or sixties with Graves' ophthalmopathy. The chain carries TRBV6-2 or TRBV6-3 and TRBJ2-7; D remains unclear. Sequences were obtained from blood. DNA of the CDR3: TGTGCCAGCAGTTATCCAGCCAAATCCTACGAGCAGTACTTC. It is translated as CASSYPAKSYEQYF.